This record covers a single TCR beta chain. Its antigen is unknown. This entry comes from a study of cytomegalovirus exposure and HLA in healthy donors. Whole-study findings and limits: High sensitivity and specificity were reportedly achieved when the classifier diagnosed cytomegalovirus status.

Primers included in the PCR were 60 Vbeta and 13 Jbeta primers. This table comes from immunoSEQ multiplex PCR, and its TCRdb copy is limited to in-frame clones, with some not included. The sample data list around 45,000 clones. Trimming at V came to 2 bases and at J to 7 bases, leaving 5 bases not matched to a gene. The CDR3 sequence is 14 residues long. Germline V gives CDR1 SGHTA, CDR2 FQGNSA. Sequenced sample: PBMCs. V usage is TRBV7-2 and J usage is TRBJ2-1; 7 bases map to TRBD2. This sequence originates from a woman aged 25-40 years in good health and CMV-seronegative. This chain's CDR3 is CASSLSPAGNEQFF. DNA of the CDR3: TGTGCCAGCAGCTTATCTCCAGCGGGGAATGAGCAGTTCTTC. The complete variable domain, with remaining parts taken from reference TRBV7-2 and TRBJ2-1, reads GAGVSQSPSNKVTEKGKDVELRCDPISGHTALYWYRQSLGQGLEFLIYFQGNSAPDKSGLPSDRFSAERTGGSVSTLTIQRTQQEDSAVYLCASSLSPAGNEQFFGPGTRLTVL.